Listed below are T cell receptor beta chains from one sample, sequenced in a study of graft-versus-host responses after intestinal transplantation. The data were produced by immunoSEQ multiplex PCR, yet TCRdb's version contains in-frame clones alone and is incomplete. This table has tens of thousands of clones, 88% appearing once. No antigen has been assigned to these receptors. Sequenced material: unstimulated CD4+ T cells sorted from spleen or lymph node cells, taken before transplant. These receptors originate from a human donor who was the organ donor for an intestinal transplant. Each CDR3 is given with its conserved first and last residue. The D gene is left open where the match is weak. Clone size is shown for a subset of rows, as once, few, many or a class of expanded clone.

CDR3 protein: CTSSSLRRLAEDEQFF; CDR3 DNA: TGTACCAGCAGTTCACTCCGGAGACTAGCGGAGGATGAGCAGTTCTTC; J gene: TRBJ2-1; V gene: TRBV6-5; clone size: once; D gene: TRBD2
CDR3 protein: CASSPGGDWTDTQYF; CDR3 DNA: TGTGCCAGCAGTCCCGGGGGGGACTGGACAGATACGCAGTATTTT; J gene: TRBJ2-3; V gene: TRBV5-5; clone size: -; D gene: TRBD2
CDR3 protein: CASSQPKALNTGELFF; CDR3 DNA: TGTGCCAGCAGCCAACCTAAAGCCTTGAACACCGGGGAGCTGTTTTTT; J gene: TRBJ2-2; V gene: TRBV14; clone size: -; D gene: -
CDR3 protein: CASSRGTVYEQYF; CDR3 DNA: TGCGCCAGCAGCCGGGGGACAGTATACGAGCAGTACTTC; J gene: TRBJ2-7; V gene: TRBV4-1; clone size: -; D gene: TRBD1
CDR3 protein: CASSVDLLAGGSNEQYF; CDR3 DNA: TGTGCCAGCAGCGTAGATTTGTTAGCGGGAGGGTCCAACGAGCAGTACTTC; J gene: TRBJ2-7; V gene: TRBV9; clone size: -; D gene: TRBD2
CDR3 protein: CASSLRPGVAGGNEQFF; CDR3 DNA: TGTGCCAGCAGCTTACGGCCCGGGGTAGCGGGGGGCAATGAGCAGTTCTTC; J gene: TRBJ2-1; V gene: TRBV7-2; clone size: -; D gene: TRBD2
CDR3 protein: CASSPGRQTNYGYTF; CDR3 DNA: TGTGCCAGCTCACCGGGCCGGCAAACTAACTATGGCTACACCTTC; J gene: TRBJ1-2; V gene: TRBV18; clone size: -; D gene: -
CDR3 protein: CASSSFGTGAPYTF; CDR3 DNA: TGTGCCAGCAGCTCCTTCGGGACAGGGGCGCCCTACACCTTC; J gene: TRBJ1-2; V gene: TRBV5-4; clone size: -; D gene: TRBD1
CDR3 protein: CAIRDIGTGRYEQYF; CDR3 DNA: TGTGCCATCAGGGATATCGGGACAGGGAGGTACGAGCAGTACTTC; J gene: TRBJ2-7; V gene: TRBV10-3; clone size: -; D gene: TRBD1
CDR3 protein: CASSRVPGHATNEKLFF; CDR3 DNA: TGTGCCAGCAGCCGAGTCCCGGGACATGCAACTAATGAAAAACTGTTTTTT; J gene: TRBJ1-4; V gene: TRBV5-6; clone size: -; D gene: -
CDR3 protein: CASSLGQGSYNEQFF; CDR3 DNA: TGCGCCAGCAGCTTGGGGCAGGGGAGCTACAATGAGCAGTTCTTC; J gene: TRBJ2-1; V gene: TRBV5-1; clone size: -; D gene: -
CDR3 protein: CASRAAGELFF; CDR3 DNA: TGTGCCAGCAGGGCGGCCGGGGAGCTGTTTTTT; J gene: TRBJ2-2; V gene: TRBV2; clone size: -; D gene: -
CDR3 protein: CAWGLWRGSSFNTQYF; CDR3 DNA: TGTGCCTGGGGTTTATGGCGAGGCAGCTCGTTTAATACGCAGTATTTT; J gene: TRBJ2-3; V gene: TRBV30; clone size: -; D gene: -
CDR3 protein: CASTPTGSSYTEAFF; CDR3 DNA: TGCGCCAGCACCCCGACAGGGTCGAGTTACACTGAAGCTTTCTTT; J gene: TRBJ1-1; V gene: TRBV5-1; clone size: -; D gene: TRBD1
CDR3 protein: CASSLGGTGEAANYGYTF; CDR3 DNA: TGTGCCAGCAGCCTCGGTGGGACAGGGGAGGCAGCTAACTATGGCTACACCTTC; J gene: TRBJ1-2; V gene: TRBV28; clone size: -; D gene: TRBD1
CDR3 protein: CASRPCRALHF; CDR3 DNA: TGTGCAAGTCGCCCCTGCCGGGCCCTCCACTTT; J gene: TRBJ1-6; V gene: TRBV12-2; clone size: -; D gene: -
CDR3 protein: CASSPQGLDTGELFF; CDR3 DNA: TGTGCCAGCAGTCCACAGGGTTTGGACACCGGGGAGCTGTTTTTT; J gene: TRBJ2-2; V gene: TRBV6-6; clone size: -; D gene: -
CDR3 protein: CASSPVTIAGKNIQYF; CDR3 DNA: TGTGCCAGCAGCCCCGTGACGATCGCAGGGAAAAACATTCAGTACTTC; J gene: TRBJ2-4; V gene: TRBV9; clone size: -; D gene: -
CDR3 protein: CASSAQGADTQYF; CDR3 DNA: TGTGCCAGCAGCGCGCAGGGGGCGGATACGCAGTATTTT; J gene: TRBJ2-3; V gene: TRBV7-2; clone size: once; D gene: TRBD1
CDR3 protein: CASSVSAGTYNEQFF; CDR3 DNA: TGTGCCAGCAGCGTATCAGCGGGGACCTACAATGAGCAGTTCTTC; J gene: TRBJ2-1; V gene: TRBV9; clone size: -; D gene: TRBD2
CDR3 protein: CASSIGPGGVYGYTF; CDR3 DNA: TGTGCCAGTAGTATAGGCCCAGGGGGCGTCTATGGCTACACCTTC; J gene: TRBJ1-2; V gene: TRBV19; clone size: -; D gene: TRBD1
CDR3 protein: CASSLTGDRPEQYF; CDR3 DNA: TGTGCCAGCAGCTTAACGGGGGACAGGCCCGAGCAGTACTTC; J gene: TRBJ2-7; V gene: TRBV7-3; clone size: -; D gene: TRBD1
CDR3 protein: CASRLRVNTEAFF; CDR3 DNA: TGTGCCAGCAGATTACGTGTGAACACTGAAGCTTTCTTT; J gene: TRBJ1-1; V gene: TRBV28; clone size: -; D gene: -
CDR3 protein: CSVGQADVAFF; CDR3 DNA: TGCAGCGTTGGGCAGGCCGATGTGGCTTTCTTT; J gene: TRBJ1-1; V gene: TRBV29-1; clone size: -; D gene: -
CDR3 protein: CASSLFRGDQPQHF; CDR3 DNA: TGTGCCAGTAGCCTGTTTAGGGGCGATCAGCCCCAGCATTTT; J gene: TRBJ1-5; V gene: TRBV19; clone size: -; D gene: -
CDR3 protein: CASSKQGRSPLHF; CDR3 DNA: TGTGCCAGTAGTAAACAGGGCAGGTCACCCCTCCACTTT; J gene: TRBJ1-6; V gene: TRBV19; clone size: -; D gene: -
CDR3 protein: CASSSLTGPGGTQYF; CDR3 DNA: TGTGCCAGCAGTTCTCTAACGGGACCGGGGGGGACCCAGTACTTC; J gene: TRBJ2-5; V gene: TRBV6-6; clone size: once; D gene: TRBD2
CDR3 protein: CASRVTTGTEAFF; CDR3 DNA: TGTGCCAGCAGGGTCACGACAGGGACTGAAGCTTTCTTT; J gene: TRBJ1-1; V gene: TRBV27; clone size: -; D gene: TRBD1
CDR3 protein: CASSFRWEGSAGGNEQFF; CDR3 DNA: TGTGCCAGCAGTTTCCGCTGGGAGGGGTCCGCGGGAGGCAATGAGCAGTTCTTC; J gene: TRBJ2-1; V gene: TRBV27; clone size: -; D gene: TRBD2
CDR3 protein: CASSRDRQETQYF; CDR3 DNA: TGTGCCAGCAGCCGGGACAGACAAGAGACCCAGTACTTC; J gene: TRBJ2-5; V gene: TRBV2; clone size: -; D gene: TRBD1
CDR3 protein: CASSSRQGAGELFF; CDR3 DNA: TGTGCCAGCAGCTCCAGACAGGGAGCCGGGGAGCTGTTTTTT; J gene: TRBJ2-2; V gene: TRBV7-3; clone size: -; D gene: TRBD1
CDR3 protein: CASSIGTSGRAGEQFF; CDR3 DNA: TGTGCCAGTAGTATAGGAACTAGCGGGAGGGCCGGAGAGCAGTTCTTC; J gene: TRBJ2-1; V gene: TRBV19; clone size: -; D gene: TRBD2
CDR3 protein: CASSLRGGSTDTQYF; CDR3 DNA: TGTGCCAGCAGCTTAAGGGGGGGCAGCACAGATACGCAGTATTTT; J gene: TRBJ2-3; V gene: TRBV5-6; clone size: -; D gene: -
CDR3 protein: CASSQDRTRGYTF; CDR3 DNA: TGTGCCAGCAGTCAGGACAGGACGCGGGGCTACACCTTC; J gene: TRBJ1-2; V gene: TRBV28; clone size: -; D gene: TRBD1